This entry lists 10 T cell receptor beta chains sequenced from one sample in a study of blood T cell repertoires in COVID-19. TCRdb's copy holds only in-frame clones and misses some; the assay was immunoSEQ multiplex PCR. In the table there are 150,000 or so clones, roughly 80% of which are singletons. The specimen sequenced was peripheral blood. The receptors derive from a woman aged 80 or over with acute or convalescent COVID-19.

V gene TRBV30 combines with J gene TRBJ1-6; 8 nucleotides match TRBD1. This CDR3 region has 13 residues. Germline CDR1 reads GTSNPN; CDR2 reads SVGIG (reference sequence). The ends lost 3 bases at V and 8 bases at J; junction bases unmatched: 3. The CDR3 reads CAWSLQGDSPLHF. The CDR3 DNA is TGTGCCTGGAGCCTACAGGGGGATTCACCCCTCCACTTT.

V and J are TRBV5-6 and TRBJ1-3; D is undetermined. In germline, CDR1 is SGHDT, CDR2 YYEEEE. Trimming took 1 base from V and 0 from J, leaving 5 bases between them. This CDR3 has 14 amino acids. CDR3 DNA sequence: TGTGCCAGCAGCTTGTATCTCTCTGGAAACACCATATATTTT. Protein product: CASSLYLSGNTIYF.

This chain joins TRBV5-1 and TRBJ2-3; the D gene is possibly TRBD1 (6 bases). Per germline, CDR1 SGHRS and CDR2 YFSETQ. The CDR3 sequence is 16 residues long. Trimming stripped 0 bases from V and 2 bases from J, with 13 bases between. The CDR3 region is CASSLARTETTDTQYF. CDR3 DNA sequence: TGCGCCAGCAGCTTGGCCCGGACAGAAACCACAGATACGCAGTATTTT.

The chain has TRBV12-2 and TRBJ2-4; the table names TRBD2, a call not compared with the DNA. TRBV12-2 is recorded as a pseudogene. The CDR3 has 16 residues. CDR3 protein: CASRLAKRGAKNIQYF. The DNA of the CDR3 is TGTGCAAGTCGCTTAGCGAAGCGGGGTGCCAAAAACATTCAGTACTTC.

The chain carries TRBV7-3 and TRBJ2-3, with 9 bases aligning to TRBD1. The CDR3 totals 15 residues. CDR1 is SGHTA, CDR2 FQGTGA, per germline. The junction had 4 bases not matched to a gene; V was cut back by 6 bases and J by 0 bases. The CDR3 is CASREDRGSTDTQYF. CDR3 nucleotide sequence: TGTGCCAGCAGGGAGGACAGGGGTAGCACAGATACGCAGTATTTT.

The chain links TRBV12-5 to TRBJ1-3, with 9 bases aligning to TRBD1. In germline, CDR1 is LGHNT, CDR2 FRNRAP. CDR3 length: 16 amino acids. The V segment lost 5 bases and the J segment 4 bases; nucleotides outside the gene matches: 9. Here the CDR3 DNA reads TGTGCTAGTGGTCTACAAGCGGGACAGGGAGGAAACACCATATATTTT. Its protein product is CASGLQAGQGGNTIYF.

This rearrangement joins TRBV19 to TRBJ1-2; 11 bases fit TRBD1. The V gene end was trimmed by 7 bases and the J gene end by 5 bases; junction bases not matched to a gene: 12. There are 16 residues in the CDR3. CDR1 is LNHDA, CDR2 SQIVND, per germline (reference sequence). The CDR3 nucleotides are TGTGCCAGTAAGGAGACTACGGGACAGGGGGGTTATGGCTACACCTTC. Protein: CASKETTGQGGYGYTF.

This clone was detected only a few times. CDR3 in amino acids: CASSEWSGGGQFF. The CDR3 nucleotides read TGTGCCAGCAGTGAGTGGAGCGGGGGTGGGCAGTTCTTC. The V and J genes are TRBV6-1 and TRBJ2-1, with TRBD2 matching over 8 bases. This CDR3 spans 13 amino acids. The junction had 7 bases not matched to a gene; V was cut back by 3 bases and J by 12 bases. Germline assignment: CDR1 MNHNS and CDR2 SASEGT.

The rearrangement joins TRBV5-1 to TRBJ1-2, with D perhaps matching TRBD1 (5 bases). The V gene lost 0 bases and the J gene lost 10 bases, with 13 bases spanning the gap. Germline CDR1 SGHRS, CDR2 YFSETQ. The CDR3 is 13 amino acids. The DNA of the CDR3 is TGCGCCAGCAGCTTGGGGCAGGGCGGAAACTACACCTTC. It codes for CASSLGQGGNYTF.

The chain combines TRBV3-1 (or the pseudogene TRBV3-2) with TRBJ1-2, with 7 bases lining up with TRBD1. V shed 5 bases and J 3 bases; nucleotides not matched to a gene: 6. Per the germline V gene, CDR1 is LGHDT and CDR2 is YNNKEL (reference sequence). This CDR3 is 14 amino acids long. CDR3 sequence (DNA): TGTGCCAGCAGCGACCGGGACAGACACTATGGCTACACCTTC. Translated, it gives CASSDRDRHYGYTF.